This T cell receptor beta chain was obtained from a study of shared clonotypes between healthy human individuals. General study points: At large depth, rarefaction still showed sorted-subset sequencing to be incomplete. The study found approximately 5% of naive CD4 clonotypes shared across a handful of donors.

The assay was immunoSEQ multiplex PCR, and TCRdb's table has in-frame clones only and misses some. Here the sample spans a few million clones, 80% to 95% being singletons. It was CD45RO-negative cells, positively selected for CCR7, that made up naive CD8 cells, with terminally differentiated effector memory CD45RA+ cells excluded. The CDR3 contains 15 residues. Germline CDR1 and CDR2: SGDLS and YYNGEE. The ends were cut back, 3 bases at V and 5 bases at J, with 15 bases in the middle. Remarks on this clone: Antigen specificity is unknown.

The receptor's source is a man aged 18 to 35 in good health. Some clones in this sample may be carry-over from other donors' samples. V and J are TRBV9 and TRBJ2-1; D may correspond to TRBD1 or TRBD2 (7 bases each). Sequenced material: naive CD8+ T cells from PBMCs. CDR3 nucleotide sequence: TGTGCCAGCAGCGCAGGGGGAGGGCGCAACAATGAGCAGTTCTTC. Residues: CASSAGGGRNNEQFF.